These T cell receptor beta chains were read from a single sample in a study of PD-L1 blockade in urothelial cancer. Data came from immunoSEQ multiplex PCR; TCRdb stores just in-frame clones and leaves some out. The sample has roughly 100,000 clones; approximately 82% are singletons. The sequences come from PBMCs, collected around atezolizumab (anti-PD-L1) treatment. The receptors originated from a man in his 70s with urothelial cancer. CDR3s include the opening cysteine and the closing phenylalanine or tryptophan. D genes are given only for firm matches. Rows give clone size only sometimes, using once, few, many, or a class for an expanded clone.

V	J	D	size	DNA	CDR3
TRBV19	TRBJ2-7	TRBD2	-	TGTGCCAGTAGTGGGGGACTAGCGGGTGGTTCTTACGAGCAGTACTTC	CASSGGLAGGSYEQYF
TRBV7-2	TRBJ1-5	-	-	TGTGCCAGCAGCTTAGGCCATGGATGGGGAGGTCAGCCCCAGCATTTT	CASSLGHGWGGQPQHF
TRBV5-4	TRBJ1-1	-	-	TGTGCCAGCAGCCCGTCGATGAGCCGGAACACTGAAGCTTTCTTT	CASSPSMSRNTEAFF
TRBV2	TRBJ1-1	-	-	TGTGCCAGCAGTCAGGACAGAACCATGAACACTGAAGCTTTCTTT	CASSQDRTMNTEAFF
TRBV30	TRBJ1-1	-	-	TGTGCCTGGAATATTGGGACTGACACTGAAGCTTTCTTT	CAWNIGTDTEAFF
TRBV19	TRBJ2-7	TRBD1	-	TGTGCCAGTAGTCACCGGGACAGGGATAACGAGCAGTACTTC	CASSHRDRDNEQYF
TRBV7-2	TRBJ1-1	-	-	TGTGCCAACTTAGCGCTCACTGAAGCTTTCTTT	CANLALTEAFF
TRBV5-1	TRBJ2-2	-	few	TGCGCCAGCAGCTTGAACCCCTCGGGGGGCTCGGCCGGGGAGCTGTTTTTT	CASSLNPSGGSAGELFF
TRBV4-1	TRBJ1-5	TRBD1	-	TGCGCCAGCAGCCCCCGAACTGGACAGGGTAATCAGCCCCAGCATTTT	CASSPRTGQGNQPQHF
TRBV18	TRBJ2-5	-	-	TGTGCCAGCAGCCTTAAACAGAACCTCCAAGAGACCCAGTACTTC	CASSLKQNLQETQYF
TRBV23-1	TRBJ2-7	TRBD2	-	TGCGCCAGCAGACTAGCAAAGCGGGGGTACGAGCAGTACTTC	CASRLAKRGYEQYF
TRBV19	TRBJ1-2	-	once	TGTGCCAGTAGGTCGCAGGGCGATTCGGGCTACACCTTC	CASRSQGDSGYTF
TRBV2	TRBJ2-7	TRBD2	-	TGTGCCAGCAGTGAAGAGGCGGGAGGGCCTTACGAGCAGTACTTC	CASSEEAGGPYEQYF
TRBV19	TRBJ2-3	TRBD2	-	TGTGCCAGTACCCGGAGGCGGGAGGGTACAGATACGCAGTATTTT	CASTRRREGTDTQYF
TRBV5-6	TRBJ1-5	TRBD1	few	TGTGCCAGCAGCTTCTCCGACAGGGTACGGAGCAATCAGCCCCAGCATTTT	CASSFSDRVRSNQPQHF
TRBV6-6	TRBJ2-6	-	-	TGTGCCAGCAGCCTCCCGGACAGCTCTGGGGCCAACGTCCTGACTTTC	CASSLPDSSGANVLTF
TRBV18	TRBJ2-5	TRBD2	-	TGTGCCAGCTCGCCAAGGACTAGCGGGAGCCAAGAGACCCAGTACTTC	CASSPRTSGSQETQYF
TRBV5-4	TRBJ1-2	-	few	TGTGCCAGCAGCTTGGGGGGCCAAGGGGGCTACACCTTC	CASSLGGQGGYTF
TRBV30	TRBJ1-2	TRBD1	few	TGTGCCTGGAGTAGGGACAGGGGAGGGTATGGCTACACCTTC	CAWSRDRGGYGYTF
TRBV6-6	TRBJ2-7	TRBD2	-	TGTGCCAGCAGTTACCCTCTAGCGGGAGAGCAGTACTTC	CASSYPLAGEQYF
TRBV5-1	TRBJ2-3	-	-	TGCGCCAGCAGCTCCCAGGGGCAAGAGGATACGCAGTATTTT	CASSSQGQEDTQYF
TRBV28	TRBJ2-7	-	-	TGTGCCAGCAATCAGGGTTCCGGATACGAGCAGTACTTC	CASNQGSGYEQYF
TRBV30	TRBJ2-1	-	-	TGTGCCTGGAGAACTTTGTCGGACAATGAGCAGTTCTTC	CAWRTLSDNEQFF
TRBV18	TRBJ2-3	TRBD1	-	TGTGCCAGCTCCAGCACCTTACAGGGGTATTCGGATACGCAGTATTTT	CASSSTLQGYSDTQYF
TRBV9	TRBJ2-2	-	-	TGTGCCAGCAGCGTAGTTAGCGGTGGATACACCGGGGAGCTGTTTTTT	CASSVVSGGYTGELFF
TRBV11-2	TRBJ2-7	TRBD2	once	TGTGCCAGCAGCTTAGATACTAGCGAGAGCTCCTACGAGCAGTACTTC	CASSLDTSESSYEQYF
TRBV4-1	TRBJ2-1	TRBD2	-	TGCGCCAGCAGCCAAGGACTAGCGGGAGCGAATGAGCAGTTCTTC	CASSQGLAGANEQFF
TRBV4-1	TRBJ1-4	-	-	TGCGCCAGCAGCCAAACAGGGATTAATGAAAAACTGTTTTTT	CASSQTGINEKLFF
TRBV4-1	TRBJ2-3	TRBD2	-	TGCGCCAGCAGCCAAGACAGCGGGAGACGGGATACGCAGTATTTT	CASSQDSGRRDTQYF
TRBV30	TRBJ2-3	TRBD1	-	TGTGCCTGGAGTGTAGACAGGGGGTTTCTAAGCACAGATACGCAGTATTTT	CAWSVDRGFLSTDTQYF
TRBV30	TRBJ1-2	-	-	TGTGCCTGGAGTTTCAGCGCTGCCGCTAACTATGGCTACACCTTC	CAWSFSAAANYGYTF
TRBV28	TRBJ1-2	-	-	TGTGCCAGCAGTTCCGGGACAAGGGGACGTGGCTACACCTTC	CASSSGTRGRGYTF
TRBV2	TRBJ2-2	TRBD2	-	TGTGCCAGCAGTCCCATAGCGGGGAGAACCACCGGGGAGCTGTTTTTT	CASSPIAGRTTGELFF
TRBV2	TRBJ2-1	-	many	TGTGCCAGCAGTGAACCCGGGAGAGGAAACAATGAGCAGTTCTTC	CASSEPGRGNNEQFF
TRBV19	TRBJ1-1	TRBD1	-	TGTGCCAGTGGTAACAGGGGGATGAACACTGAAGCTTTCTTT	CASGNRGMNTEAFF
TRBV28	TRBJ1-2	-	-	TGTGCCAGCCTTAGGGCGGGCTTAGGCTACACCTTC	CASLRAGLGYTF
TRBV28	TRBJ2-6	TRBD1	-	TGTGCCAGCAGTTACAGGGGGCCTGGGGCCAACGTCCTGACTTTC	CASSYRGPGANVLTF
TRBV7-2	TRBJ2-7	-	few	TGTGCCAGCAGCTCCGGCGGGACCCCCTACGAGCAGTACTTC	CASSSGGTPYEQYF
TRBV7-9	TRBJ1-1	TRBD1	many	TGTGCCAGTTCACTGGGACAGTTGAACACTGAAGCTTTCTTT	CASSLGQLNTEAFF